This passage covers 22 T cell receptor beta chains from one sample sequenced in a study of T cells in women clearing cervical HPV infection. Profiling relied on immunoSEQ multiplex PCR, and the TCRdb table lists in-frame clones only, not all of them. Its table records 30,000 to 45,000 clones. What was sequenced was blood buffy coat. These receptors came from a woman aged 18 to 69 with a cervical HPV16 infection that either progressed to CIN3+ or cleared (not recorded which).

Worth noting for this clone: The missing CDR3 end, 3 residues past where the read stops, is filled in from the germline J gene. The chain joins TRBV2 to TRBJ2-3, with TRBD2 identical over 8 bases. With V trimmed by 3 bases and J by 4 bases, 9 bases remained unmatched. Germline V lookup: CDR1 SNHLY, CDR2 FYNNEI. The CDR3 spans 16 residues. The CDR3 spells CASSDPGGGRPDTQYF. Incomplete CDR3 DNA: TGTGCCAGCAGTGACCCCGGCGGGGGGCGCCCAGATACG.

The CDR3 here is CASSPRSSSYNEQFF. Partial CDR3 DNA: TGTGCCAGCAGCCCGCGGAGTTCCTCCTACAATGAG. J is TRBJ2-1 and V is TRBV6-2 or TRBV6-3; the D is unclear. The read halts 3 residues ahead of the CDR3 end, with the missing end drawn from the germline J gene. Trimming stripped 6 bases from V and 0 bases from J, with 12 bases between. This CDR3 spans 15 amino acids. CDR1 is MNHEY, CDR2 SVGEGT, per germline.

As for this clone: Read sequence stops 3 residues before the CDR3 end, and the germline J gene provides the missing end. The rearrangement uses TRBV5-4 and TRBJ1-2; 10 bases agree with TRBD1. From germline, CDR1 is SGHNT and CDR2 YYREEE (reference sequence). The V segment lost 2 bases and the J segment 7 bases; nucleotides outside the gene matches: 8. CDR3 size: 15 residues. Incomplete CDR3 DNA: TGTGCCAGCAGCTTATATCCCGGGACAGGGGTTGGC. Its protein is CASSLYPGTGVG. The full CDR3 sequence reads CASSLYPGTGVGYTF.

Of note for this clone: The junction departs from the called germline gene at one end, perhaps through a read error. The missing CDR3 end, 3 residues past where the read stops, is filled in from the germline J gene. This sample includes further DNA sequences coding for the same CDR3. V and J are TRBV19 and TRBJ1-2; 8 bases agree with TRBD1. The CDR3 sequence is 13 residues long. CDR1 is LNHDA, CDR2 SQIVND, per germline (reference sequence). CDR3 loop: CASSNRQGLSYTF. Incomplete CDR3 DNA: TGTGCAAGTAGTAACCGACAGGGGTTGAGC. Full variable domain (outside the CDR3, taken from reference TRBV19 and TRBJ1-2): DGGITQSPKYLFRKEGQNVTLSCEQNLNHDAMYWYRQDPGQGLRLIYYSQIVNDFQKGDIAEGYSVSREKKESFPLTVTSAQKNPTAFYLCASSNRQGLSYTFGSGTRLTVV.

A word on this clone: The DNA ends 3 residues before the CDR3 does, and the rest of the CDR3 is filled in from the germline J gene. V usage is TRBV5-1 and J usage is TRBJ2-1, with 11 bases fitting TRBD1. Germline V gene sequence: CDR1 SGHRS, CDR2 YFSETQ. V lost 4 bases to trimming and J lost 2 bases; unmatched junction nucleotides: 5. CDR3 length equals 16 residues. The CDR3 sequence: CASSIGQGAAYNEQFF. The sequenced CDR3 bases are TGCGCCAGCAGCATAGGACAGGGGGCTGCCTACAATGAG.

Here the CDR3 reads CASRLIVAEGAEAFF. Incomplete CDR3 DNA: TGTGCCAGTAGATTGATTGTGGCAGAGGGGGCTGAA. This chain uses TRBV19 with TRBJ1-1; D is possibly TRBD1 (6 bases). The CDR3 end falls 3 residues outside the read, so it is completed with the germline J gene. Germline V gene lookup returns CDR1 LNHDA and CDR2 SQIVND (reference sequence). V was trimmed by 6 bases and J by 6 bases, leaving 20 bases between them. The CDR3 runs 15 residues.

A word on this clone: The read falls 3 residues short of the CDR3 end, and the missing part is taken from the germline J gene. The chain couples TRBV5-4 to TRBJ1-6, with a tentative D call TRBD1 (6 bases). CDR3 size: 14 residues. Germline CDR1 SGHNT, CDR2 YYREEE (reference sequence). The V and J ends lost 9 bases and 6 bases respectively, with 16 bases between them. The CDR3 here is CATLDREVNSPLHF. The sequenced CDR3 bases are TGTGCCACCCTGGACAGAGAGGTTAATTCACCC.

Comment on this clone: The read stops 3 residues short of the end of the CDR3; the missing end is completed from the germline J gene. The chain uses TRBV18 and TRBJ1-2; D is perhaps TRBD1 (6 bases). CDR1 and CDR2 from the germline V gene are KGHSH and LQKENI. The CDR3 is 14 residues long. Trimming stripped 1 base from V and 2 bases from J, with 8 bases between. CDR3 DNA (partial): TGTGCCAGCTCACCACAGGGGGTGAACTATGGC. Translated: CASSPQGVNYG. From start to end, the CDR3 is CASSPQGVNYGYTF. Using reference TRBV18 and TRBJ1-2 for the parts outside the CDR3, the full variable domain is NAGVMQNPRHLVRRRGQEARLRCSPMKGHSHVYWYRQLPEEGLKFMVYLQKENIIDESGMPKERFSAEFPKEGPSILRIQQVVRGDSAAYFCASSPQGVNYGYTFGSGTRLTVV.

Points on this clone: The read is 3 residues too short to cover the CDR3 end, so that end is filled in from the germline J gene. The genes are TRBV2 and TRBJ1-2; 7 positions agree with TRBD1. Per germline, CDR1 SNHLY and CDR2 FYNNEI. This CDR3 comprises 16 residues. CDR3 DNA (partial): TGTGCCAGCAGTGAGAAAAGACAGGGCGGAGATCCGGGC. It codes for CASSEKRQGGDPG. The CDR3 as a whole reads CASSEKRQGGDPGYTF.

For this clone: The CDR3 end falls 3 residues outside the read, so it is completed with the germline J gene. The rearrangement links TRBV7-3 to TRBJ2-6; tentatively, D is TRBD1 (6 bases). Trimming pared 4 bases from V and 0 bases from J, leaving 10 bases between. CDR3 length equals 16 residues. Germline V lookup: CDR1 SGHTA, CDR2 FQGTGA. CDR3 region: CASSSRTASGANVLTF. CDR3 bases read: TGTGCCAGCAGCTCCAGGACAGCCTCTGGGGCCAACGTC.

For this clone: The CDR3 extends 3 residues past the end of the read, so its final part is completed from the germline J gene. This chain joins TRBV28 and TRBJ2-1; 8 nucleotides match TRBD2. The CDR3 totals 14 residues. The V segment lost 3 bases and the J segment 5 bases; nucleotides outside the gene matches: 3. Germline CDR1 is MDHEN and CDR2 is SYDVKM. Incomplete CDR3 DNA: TGTGCCAGCAGTTTGAGCGGGGGCAACAATGAG. Its translation is CASSLSGGNNE. The whole CDR3 sequence reads CASSLSGGNNEQFF.

A remark on this clone: The read halts 3 residues ahead of the CDR3 end, with the missing end drawn from the germline J gene. The V call is TRBV11-2, the J call TRBJ1-2; the match to TRBD1 covers 9 bases. This CDR3 region has 14 residues. Looked up from germline, CDR1 is SGHAT and CDR2 is FQNNGV. The CDR3 region is CASSPTGQGVGYTF. The CDR3 bases that were read are TGTGCCAGCAGCCCCACGGGACAGGGAGTCGGC.

Comment on this clone: Read data end 3 residues before the CDR3 end; the end is taken from the germline J gene. The rearrangement links TRBV12-3 or TRBV12-4 to TRBJ2-5, with 10 positions matching TRBD2. The CDR3 has 17 residues. V lost 1 base, J lost 4 bases, and 9 bases stayed unmatched. The CDR3 DNA, read in part, is TGTGCCAGCAGTTTAGGGATTGGAAGCGGGGGGGGAGAGACC. Protein sequence: CASSLGIGSGGGET. The entire CDR3 is CASSLGIGSGGGETQYF.

Regarding this clone: The CDR3 extends 3 residues past the end of the read, so its final part is completed from the germline J gene. The chain links TRBV20-1 to TRBJ1-2; D is perhaps TRBD1 (6 bases). Germline assignment: CDR1 DFQATT and CDR2 SNEGSKA (reference sequence). The CDR3 contains 13 residues. The CDR3 spells CSARVGQTRGYTF. The CDR3 bases that were read are TGCAGTGCTAGAGTAGGACAGACCCGCGGC.

A remark on this clone: The CDR3 end lies 3 residues beyond the end of the read and is filled in from the germline J gene. The chain is built from TRBV2 and TRBJ1-2; 7 bases fit TRBD1. The germline gives CDR1 SNHLY, CDR2 FYNNEI. The CDR3 contains 14 residues. Trimming removed 8 bases from V and 6 bases from J; junction bases left unmatched: 12. The CDR3 bases that were read are TGTGCCAGCCGTTCCGGGGAGGGGGCCAATGGC. It specifies CASRSGEGANG. The entire CDR3 protein reads CASRSGEGANGYTF.

As for this clone: The DNA ends 3 residues before the CDR3 does, and the rest of the CDR3 is filled in from the germline J gene. The chain employs TRBV18 and TRBJ2-2, with TRBD1 matching 10 bases. The germline CDR1 and CDR2 sequences are KGHSH and LQKENI. V shed 5 bases and J 3 bases; nucleotides not matched to a gene: 3. This CDR3 region has 15 residues. The covered CDR3 bases are TGTGCCAGCTCAACGGGGACAGGGGACACCGGGGAG. Translating gives CASSTGTGDTGE. The CDR3 in full is CASSTGTGDTGELFF.

Details on this clone: The read finishes 3 residues shy of the CDR3 end, and the germline J gene is used to complete it. V usage is TRBV6-1 and J usage is TRBJ1-2; no reliable D call. The length of the CDR3 is 13 residues. Per the germline V gene, CDR1 is MNHNS and CDR2 is SASEGT. The V and J ends lost 4 bases and 4 bases respectively, with 10 bases between them. The covered CDR3 bases are TGTGCCAGCAGTGGTGGTTTAGCCTATGGC. Translation gives CASSGGLAYG. The whole CDR3 sequence reads CASSGGLAYGYTF.

About this clone itself: The read ends 3 residues shy of where the CDR3 ends; the end is completed using the germline J gene. The gene calls are TRBV2 and TRBJ1-4; D is possibly TRBD1 (5 bases). Germline V gene sequence: CDR1 SNHLY, CDR2 FYNNEI. This CDR3 has 13 amino acids. Trimming shortened V by 8 bases and J by 7 bases, and 14 bases separated the two germline ends. The CDR3 DNA, read in part, is TGTGCCAGCGGGAGGGGAATAGTTGAAAAA. Its protein is CASGRGIVEK. The whole CDR3 sequence is CASGRGIVEKLFF.

Regarding this clone: The read ends 3 residues early relative to the CDR3; the germline J gene fills the gap. This chain joins TRBV18 and TRBJ2-5; 9 bases align to TRBD1. The CDR3 has 17 amino acids. V gave up 3 bases and J gave up 2 bases; unmatched junction bases: 10. Germline CDR1 is KGHSH and CDR2 is LQKENI. CDR3 in amino acids: CASSPLSPGQGQETQYF. The part of the CDR3 DNA that was read is TGTGCCAGCTCACCCCTCTCTCCGGGACAGGGTCAAGAGACC.

Details on this clone: Read data end 3 residues before the CDR3 end; the end is taken from the germline J gene. The chain combines TRBV4-1 with TRBJ1-1; D perhaps matches TRBD1 (6 bases). Germline CDR1 is MGHRA and CDR2 is YSYEKL. V gave up 0 bases and J gave up 2 bases, with 10 bases separating them. The CDR3 covers 15 residues. The CDR3 DNA, read in part, is TGCGCCAGCAGCCAAGATTCAGGGGCAAACACTGAA. Translation: CASSQDSGANTE. The whole CDR3 sequence reads CASSQDSGANTEAFF.

Turning to this clone: The read comes to an end 3 residues before the CDR3 does, leaving the germline J gene to fill in the end. This chain joins TRBV7-9 and TRBJ1-2; D possibly corresponds to TRBD1 (6 bases). From germline, CDR1 is SEHNR and CDR2 FQNEAQ (reference sequence). The CDR3 extends over 14 amino acids. The sequenced CDR3 bases are TGTGCCAGCAGTCCACAGGGATCCTTAGAGAGC. It yields the protein CASSPQGSLES. The complete CDR3 protein is CASSPQGSLESYTF.

The part of the CDR3 DNA that was read is TGCAGTGCCCTGACAGACTACTATGGC. The encoded protein is CSALTDYYG. The CDR3 in full is CSALTDYYGYTF. This chain connects TRBV20-1 to TRBJ1-2; TRBD1 is a possible D gene (5 bases). The read halts 3 residues ahead of the CDR3 end, with the missing end drawn from the germline J gene. The length of the CDR3 is 12 residues. The V end was cut by 6 bases, the J end by 3 bases, with 11 bases between. The germline CDR1 and CDR2 sequences are DFQATT and SNEGSKA (reference sequence).